This note documents a single T cell receptor beta chain sequence. Its antigen is currently unknown. The data belong to a study of OX40 agonist ivuxolimab in advanced cancers. Looking at the study overall: Three individuals attained partial responses, comprising one hepatocellular carcinoma case and two cutaneous melanoma cases.

CDR3 size: 14 residues. CDR1 MNHEY and CDR2 SVGAGI come from the germline V gene. Trimming took 7 bases from V and 8 from J, leaving 20 bases between them. The assay was immunoSEQ multiplex PCR, and TCRdb's table has in-frame clones only and misses some. The top ten hold roughly 0.8% of the sample, which has 85,000 to 100,000 clones, roughly 90% seen once. Systemic immunosuppression or autoimmune disease history was grounds to exclude patients. Findings and limits, study-wide: Clonal expansion in partial responders at 0.1-3.0 mg/kg ranked among the lowest. Certain nonresponders likewise exhibited a low normalized T-cell clonal expansion.

The sequence derives from an adult with an advanced solid tumor such as melanoma, head and neck, liver or kidney cancer. The chain carries TRBV6-5 and TRBJ1-2; D is undetermined. Sequences were derived from CD4+ or CD8+ T cells sorted from blood, sampled in a trial of the OX40 agonist ivuxolimab. The CDR3 nucleotides are TGTGCCAGCACCTACCGGGTTTCTCGTCGGGGCTACACCTTC. Translating it yields CASTYRVSRRGYTF.